These 23 T cell receptor beta chains came from one sample sequenced in a study of blood T cell repertoires in COVID-19. TCRdb's copy holds only in-frame clones and misses some; the assay was immunoSEQ multiplex PCR. Here the sample spans about 320,000 clones, roughly 85% being singletons. The material sequenced was peripheral blood. The receptors come from a human donor in a cohort sampled during active COVID-19.

The CDR3 protein is CASSPGAYEQYF. For the CDR3, the DNA is TGTGCCAGCAGCCCAGGGGCCTACGAGCAGTACTTC. The V call is TRBV3-1 (or the pseudogene TRBV3-2), the J call TRBJ2-7; TRBD1 is a possible D gene (6 bases). Germline lookup yields CDR1 LGHDT and CDR2 YNNKEL (reference sequence). The CDR3 is 12 residues long. The germline V and J ends were trimmed by 4 bases and 2 bases, with 6 bases remaining between them.

The rearrangement links TRBV29-1 to TRBJ1-2; D is ambiguous. The CDR3 covers 13 residues. V was shortened by 0 bases and J by 2 bases, with 7 bases between the two germline ends. CDR1 is SQVTM and CDR2 is ANQGSEA in the germline V gene. The DNA for the CDR3 is TGCAGCGTTGAAGATCCGGGGAACTATGGCTACACCTTC. Residues: CSVEDPGNYGYTF.

The V call is TRBV6-1, the J call TRBJ2-2; no clear D. The V end lost 0 bases, the J end lost 2 bases, and 13 bases lay between the germline ends. Germline values: CDR1 MNHNS, CDR2 SASEGT. The CDR3 totals 17 residues. This CDR3 reads CASSEALSGSNTGELFF. CDR3 bases: TGTGCCAGCAGTGAAGCGCTTTCAGGTTCCAACACCGGGGAGCTGTTTTTT.

This clone showed up just a few times. The genes are TRBV10-2 and TRBJ2-1; a weak D match, TRBD1 (5 bases). V lost 4 bases and J lost 8, with 18 bases in between. Germline CDR1 is WSHSY and CDR2 is SAAADI. The CDR3 covers 15 residues. CDR3 in DNA: TGCGCCAGCAGTGTATGGGGCGACGAACGCGATGAGCAGTTCTTC. Translated, it gives CASSVWGDERDEQFF.

This clone was recorded many times. This chain joins TRBV11-1 and TRBJ2-7, with 10 bases aligning to TRBD1. Trimming at V came to 6 bases and at J to 3 bases, leaving 8 bases not matched to a gene. This CDR3 comprises 15 residues. Looked up from germline, CDR1 is SGHAT and CDR2 is FQDESV (reference sequence). The CDR3 reads CASSRPGQGHYEQYF. The CDR3 DNA sequence: TGTGCCAGCAGTCGTCCGGGACAGGGGCACTACGAGCAGTACTTC.

CDR3 sequence (DNA): TGTGCCTGGAGTGCTGGGGGGTTGGGGGTAGCCAAAAACATTCAGTACTTC. Translated, it gives CAWSAGGLGVAKNIQYF. The genes are TRBV30 and TRBJ2-4, with a tentative D call TRBD2 (6 bases). With 1 base removed from V and 0 bases from J, the gap between germline ends came to 16 bases. Germline V gives CDR1 GTSNPN, CDR2 SVGIG (reference sequence). The CDR3 loop spans 17 amino acids.

The V gene is TRBV3-1 (or the pseudogene TRBV3-2), the J gene TRBJ2-7; the D gene is possibly TRBD1 (5 bases). The V end was cut by 3 bases, the J end by 1 base, with 7 bases between. There are 13 residues in the CDR3. The germline CDR1 and CDR2 sequences are LGHDT and YNNKEL (reference sequence). CDR3 in DNA: TGTGCCAGCAGCCACGGACATTCCTACGAGCAGTACTTC. It translates to CASSHGHSYEQYF.

The rearrangement links TRBV11-2 to TRBJ1-1, with D uncertain. The CDR3 is 13 residues long. V lost 6 bases and J 9 bases, leaving 17 bases between the germline ends. Germline CDR1 and CDR2: SGHAT and FQNNGV. This CDR3 is CASRRVVQTKAFF. CDR3 sequence (DNA): TGTGCCAGCAGACGAGTCGTACAGACTAAAGCTTTCTTT.

The rearrangement joins TRBV30 to TRBJ2-3, with a tentative D call TRBD1 (6 bases). CDR3 length: 16 residues. The ends were cut back, 0 bases at V and 1 base at J, with 14 bases in the middle. Germline CDR1 is GTSNPN and CDR2 is SVGIG (reference sequence). The chain's CDR3 is CAWSVGSGVGTDTQYF. The CDR3 bases are TGTGCCTGGAGTGTAGGGTCAGGGGTTGGCACAGATACGCAGTATTTT.

This chain connects TRBV2 to TRBJ1-2; the D gene is possibly TRBD1 (5 bases). Germline CDR1 and CDR2: SNHLY and FYNNEI. This CDR3 is 13 amino acids long. The ends were cut back, 3 bases at V and 8 bases at J, with 13 bases in the middle. CDR3 sequence (DNA): TGTGCCAGCAGTGATCAGGGTAGGGGAGGCTACACCTTC. This sequence encodes CASSDQGRGGYTF.

The V gene is TRBV2, the J gene TRBJ2-7; a weak D match, TRBD2 (5 bases). The CDR3 extends over 12 amino acids. The germline V gene has CDR1 SNHLY and CDR2 FYNNEI. V lost 8 bases and J 4 bases, leaving 12 bases between the germline ends. The CDR3 DNA follows: TGTGCCAGCCTAGGTCGGGGATACGAGCAGTACTTC. This sequence encodes CASLGRGYEQYF.

The chain joins TRBV4-1 to TRBJ2-7, with 9 bases lining up with TRBD1. The CDR3 covers 15 residues. Trimming took 1 base from V and 7 from J; bases not matched to a gene: 8. Per germline, CDR1 MGHRA and CDR2 YSYEKL. CDR3 sequence (DNA): TGCGCCAGCAGCCAAGGGGACAGGGAGTCGCAGGAGCAGTACTTC. It is translated as CASSQGDRESQEQYF.

The genes are TRBV5-1 and TRBJ2-3; perhaps TRBD1 as D (5 bases). The CDR3 extends over 15 amino acids. Germline lookup yields CDR1 SGHRS and CDR2 YFSETQ. Trimming took 1 base from V and 6 from J, leaving 15 bases between them. The CDR3 DNA is TGCGCCAGCAGCTTGTACAGGAAGGGAATGGATACGCAGTATTTT. Protein product: CASSLYRKGMDTQYF. Based on the CDR3 plus reference TRBV5-1 and TRBJ2-3, the full variable domain is KAGVTQTPRYLIKTRGQQVTLSCSPISGHRSVSWYQQTPGQGLQFLFEYFSETQRNKGNFPGRFSGRQFSNSRSEMNVSTLELGDSALYLCASSLYRKGMDTQYFGPGTRLTVL.

V is TRBV6-1 and J is TRBJ1-1; D uncertain. The CDR3 loop spans 14 amino acids. V was pared by 1 base and J by 1 base, with 7 bases between. Germline loops: CDR1 MNHNS, CDR2 SASEGT. Written as DNA, the CDR3 is TGTGCCAGCAGTGAAGGCGGAGCGAACACTGAAGCTTTCTTT. Translating it yields CASSEGGANTEAFF.

The rearrangement uses TRBV6-5 and TRBJ1-2; 7 bases are shared with TRBD1. The length of the CDR3 is 12 residues. V lost 5 bases, J lost 6 bases, and 3 bases stayed unmatched. CDR1 is MNHEY, CDR2 SVGAGI, per germline. CDR3 sequence: CASSLDRHGYTF. The DNA for the CDR3 is TGTGCCAGCAGTCTGGACAGGCATGGCTACACCTTC.

The chain recombines TRBV7-9 with TRBJ2-2, with 13 bases identical to TRBD2. From germline, CDR1 is SEHNR and CDR2 FQNEAQ (reference sequence). V was pared by 5 bases and J by 1 base, with 4 bases of the junction left unmatched. The CDR3 spans 17 residues. The CDR3 sequence: CASSKTSGGLNTGELFF. CDR3 in DNA: TGTGCCAGCAGCAAGACTAGCGGGGGGTTGAACACCGGGGAGCTGTTTTTT.

A remark on this clone: The sample contains more than one DNA sequence encoding this CDR3. The rearrangement joins TRBV7-8 to TRBJ1-3, with D tentatively TRBD1 (6 bases). V was shortened by 4 bases and J by 0 bases, with 13 bases between the two germline ends. This CDR3 spans 16 amino acids. In germline, CDR1 is SGHVS, CDR2 FQNEAQ. CDR3 bases: TGTGCCAGCAGCTCCGACAGGTCCAACTCTGGAAACACCATATATTTT. It specifies CASSSDRSNSGNTIYF.

The V and J genes are TRBV2 and TRBJ2-4, with a possible D match to TRBD2 (5 bases). V was trimmed by 7 bases and J by 6 bases, leaving 16 bases between them. The germline gives CDR1 SNHLY, CDR2 FYNNEI. The CDR3 contains 14 residues. In nucleotides, the CDR3 is TGTGCCAGCAATGGGAGAACCGGCGGAAACATTCAGTACTTC. Translating gives CASNGRTGGNIQYF.

CDR3 sequence reads: CASSFSGGRDEQFF. CDR3 DNA sequence: TGTGCCAGCAGCTTTAGCGGGGGCAGGGATGAGCAGTTCTTC. V and J are TRBV7-9 and TRBJ2-1; TRBD2 agrees at 9 bases. With 3 bases clipped from V and 8 bases from J, the junction kept 5 bases outside the gene matches. Germline CDR1 SEHNR, CDR2 FQNEAQ (reference sequence). This CDR3 has 14 amino acids. The full variable domain, its missing parts supplied by reference TRBV7-9 and TRBJ2-1, is DTGVSQNPRHKITKRGQNVTFRCDPISEHNRLYWYRQTLGQGPEFLTYFQNEAQLEKSRLLSDRFSAERPKGSFSTLEIQRTEQGDSAMYLCASSFSGGRDEQFFGPGTRLTVL.

This chain joins TRBV30 and TRBJ1-1, with D uncertain. This CDR3 comprises 13 residues. The V gene's germline CDR1 is GTSNPN and CDR2 SVGIG (reference sequence). The ends were cut back, 0 bases at V and 6 bases at J, with 11 bases in the middle. The CDR3 sequence is CAWSVRDGAEAFF. CDR3 bases: TGTGCCTGGAGTGTACGAGACGGGGCTGAAGCTTTCTTT. Filled out from reference TRBV30 and TRBJ1-1, the complete variable domain reads SQTIHQWPATLVQPVGSPLSLECTVEGTSNPNLYWYRQAAGRGLQLLFYSVGIGQISSEVPQNLSASRPQDRQFILSSKKLLLSDSGFYLCAWSVRDGAEAFFGQGTRLTVV.

This rearrangement joins TRBV10-1 to TRBJ2-1, with a possible D match to TRBD2 (5 bases). The V and J ends lost 0 bases and 4 bases respectively, with 7 bases between them. Germline V gives CDR1 WNHNN, CDR2 SYGVQD (reference sequence). The CDR3 is 14 residues long. This chain's CDR3 is CASSESPGYNEQFF. CDR3 bases: TGCGCCAGCAGTGAGTCTCCGGGGTACAATGAGCAGTTCTTC.

This chain links TRBV27 with TRBJ2-3; 13 bases line up with TRBD2. This CDR3 spans 18 amino acids. Germline CDR1 MNHEY, CDR2 SMNVEV (reference sequence). J was trimmed by 0 bases and V by 4 bases; bases with no gene match: 7. This chain's CDR3 is CASSWGLAGISSTDTQYF. CDR3 DNA: TGTGCCAGCAGTTGGGGACTAGCGGGGATTTCTAGCACAGATACGCAGTATTTT.

The CDR3 DNA is TGTGCCAGCAGCTTAACGGCTGGGCCGGTTACCGGGGAGCTGTTTTTT. Residues: CASSLTAGPVTGELFF. The gene calls are TRBV7-3 and TRBJ2-2; D gene uncertain. This CDR3 region has 16 residues. CDR1 and CDR2 (germline): SGHTA, FQGTGA. Trimming removed 0 bases from V and 5 bases from J, with 13 bases in between.